These T cell receptor beta chains were read from a single sample in a study of CD8 T cells in ankylosing spondylitis. TCRdb reanalysed the 5' RACE reads using MiXCR and keeps one entry per CDR3 protein. This sample carries fewer than 350,000 distinct CDR3 sequences, approximately 10% of them seen once, and the ten largest clones take roughly 9.1%. The material sequenced was blood, either unsorted or a sorted T cell fraction (not recorded which). Receptor source: a female donor with ankylosing spondylitis or in good health (not recorded which). The CDR3 runs from the conserved cysteine through the conserved F or W. A D gene is named only where the DNA matches it firmly. The listing skips clone size in some rows; elsewhere it reads once, few, many or a size class.

>TRBV5-1|TRBD2|TRBJ2-1|-
TGCGCCAGCAGCTTGCAACTAGCGGGGGGCAATGAGCAGTTCTTC
CASSLQLAGGNEQFF
>TRBV5-1|TRBD2|TRBJ2-5|many
TGCGCCAGCAGCTTGAGCGGGAGCTTGGAGACCCAGTACTTC
CASSLSGSLETQYF
>TRBV29-1|-|TRBJ1-2|many
TGCAGCGTTGAAGATCGAGTGGGGGCTAACTATGGCTACACCTTC
CSVEDRVGANYGYTF
>TRBV12-3/TRBV12-4|-|TRBJ1-5|many
TGTGCCAGCAGTACCGGGGCGACGAATAGCAATCAGCCCCAGCATTTT
CASSTGATNSNQPQHF
>TRBV28|TRBD2|TRBJ2-2|many
TGTGCCAGCCGAATGAGACTAGCCGCCACCGGGGAGCTGTTTTTT
CASRMRLAATGELFF
>TRBV15|-|TRBJ2-3|many
TGTGCCACCGCCTCGGGAGGCACAGATACGCAGTATTTT
CATASGGTDTQYF
>TRBV12-3/TRBV12-4|-|TRBJ1-1|many
TGTGCCAGCAGTACCAGCAGGGCCGGCGACACTGAAGCTTTCTTT
CASSTSRAGDTEAFF
>TRBV7-9|-|TRBJ1-2|many
TGTGCCAGCAGCTCCCCAGAACGGGATCTAATCTTGGATGGCTACACCTTC
CASSSPERDLILDGYTF
>TRBV28|TRBD1|TRBJ2-2|many
TGTGCCAGCAGTTTCCCCCGGGACAGGGATACCGGGGAGCTGTTTTTT
CASSFPRDRDTGELFF
>TRBV6-1|TRBD1|TRBJ1-3|-
TGTGCCAGCAGGCGGGACAGCGACTCTGGAAACACCATATATTTT
CASRRDSDSGNTIYF